A single T cell receptor (beta chain) is shown here with its context. Assay: immunoSEQ multiplex PCR; the TCRdb copy retains only in-frame clones and omits some. Of tens of thousands of clones in the sample, around nine tenths were seen once. The record originates from a study of OX40 agonist ivuxolimab in advanced cancers. Study details: Hepatocellular carcinoma, melanoma, renal cell or head and neck cancer was diagnosed in the dose-escalation patients. A mean age of approximately 60 years, range about 20 to 85, was recorded, and roughly 80% were male.

Germline lookup yields CDR1 SGHTA and CDR2 FQGNSA. The CDR3 totals 13 residues. Trimming removed 1 base at V and 5 bases at J, with 8 bases between. The chain combines TRBV7-2 with TRBJ2-5, with D unresolved. This sequence originates from an adult with an advanced solid tumor such as melanoma, head and neck, liver or kidney cancer. Sequences were derived from CD4+ or CD8+ T cells sorted from blood, sampled in a trial of the OX40 agonist ivuxolimab. CDR3 loop: CASSLGPSETQYF. CDR3 nucleotide sequence: TGTGCCAGCAGCTTAGGCCCATCGGAGACCCAGTACTTC.